This record looks at one TCR beta chain sequence and its context. What it recognizes is unknown. Sequenced by immunoSEQ multiplex PCR; TCRdb stores in-frame clones only, minus some. The sample lists approximately 50,000 clones, about 90% seen once, with more than 1.1% in the top ten. The CDR3 has 16 amino acids. The germline V gene encodes CDR1 SGHNT and CDR2 YYREEE (reference sequence). The V and J ends lost 1 base and 6 bases, in that order; junction bases with no gene match: 7. Described time point: week 23, last vaccination. Topical imiquimod was applied with each vaccine dose, which held 300 ug of mutant IDH1 20-mer peptide. The data were taken from a study of a mutant IDH1 vaccine in newly diagnosed glioma. As for the study in general: Vaccines were begun 4-6 weeks after radiotherapy alone, or with temozolomide cycles.

The TCR was taken from a man in his forties with glioma. Material: PBMCs, obtained from a glioma patient whose treatment included an IDH1 peptide vaccine. The chain has TRBV5-4 and TRBJ2-3, with 11 bases that match TRBD2. CDR3 loop: CASSLRTSGSYDTQYF. The DNA of the CDR3 is TGTGCCAGCAGCTTGAGAACTAGCGGGAGTTACGATACGCAGTATTTT.